These 30 T cell receptor beta chains were sequenced from one sample in a study of OX40 agonist ivuxolimab in advanced cancers. The table came from immunoSEQ multiplex PCR; TCRdb's copy has only in-frame clones and leaves some out. The sample lists tens of thousands of clones; about 86% were seen once. This sample comprised CD4+ or CD8+ T cells sorted from blood, obtained in a trial of the OX40 agonist ivuxolimab. Receptor source: an adult with an advanced solid tumor such as melanoma, head and neck, liver or kidney cancer.

The chain is built from TRBV5-6 and TRBJ1-6; D not resolved. The germline V gene encodes CDR1 SGHDT and CDR2 YYEEEE. The CDR3 is 12 amino acids. Trimming left V 1 base short and J 9 bases short, with 5 bases between. CDR3 in amino acids: CASSLPLSPLHF. CDR3 sequence (DNA): TGTGCCAGCAGCTTGCCCCTTTCACCCCTCCACTTT.

V is TRBV7-2 and J is TRBJ2-7; D call uncertain. The CDR3 sequence is 13 residues long. The ends were cut back, 1 base at V and 7 bases at J, with 11 bases in the middle. The germline V gene has CDR1 SGHTA and CDR2 FQGNSA. CDR3 DNA: TGTGCCAGCAGCTTAGACCCCGGGCGGGAGCAGTACTTC. Translation gives CASSLDPGREQYF.

The rearrangement links TRBV9 to TRBJ2-3; perhaps TRBD2 as D (7 bases). The CDR3 consists of 15 residues. Germline V gene data show CDR1 as SGDLS and CDR2 as YYNGEE. The V and J ends lost 4 bases and 0 bases respectively, with 12 bases between them. CDR3 region: CASSSRGASTDTQYF. The CDR3 bases are TGTGCCAGCAGCTCCCGGGGGGCGAGCACAGATACGCAGTATTTT. The full variable domain, completed using reference TRBV9 and TRBJ2-3, is DSGVTQTPKHLITATGQRVTLRCSPRSGDLSVYWYQQSLDQGLQFLIQYYNGEERAKGNILERFSAQQFPDLHSELNLSSLELGDSALYFCASSSRGASTDTQYFGPGTRLTVL.

CDR3 in DNA: TGTGCCACTGGGGGAGGGAGCACAGATACGCAGTATTTT. This encodes CATGGGSTDTQYF. J is TRBJ2-3 and V is TRBV28, with 7 positions matching TRBD2. The CDR3 sequence is 13 residues long. Germline V gene sequence: CDR1 MDHEN, CDR2 SYDVKM. With 10 bases clipped from V and 0 bases from J, the junction kept 4 bases outside the gene matches.

The rearrangement uses TRBV4-2 and TRBJ2-3, with D perhaps being TRBD1 or TRBD2 (5 bases each). CDR1 and CDR2 from the germline V gene are LGHNA and YNFKEQ. Trimming shortened V by 0 bases and J by 3 bases, and 10 bases separated the two germline ends. The CDR3 length is 15 residues. The CDR3 sequence is CASSQERDGTDTQYF. As DNA, the CDR3 is TGTGCCAGCAGCCAAGAACGGGACGGAACAGATACGCAGTATTTT.

The chain carries TRBV7-9 and TRBJ1-1; TRBD1 agrees at 8 bases. Germline trimming cut 5 bases from V and 8 bases from J; bases unmatched to any gene: 10. From germline, CDR1 is SEHNR and CDR2 FQNEAQ (reference sequence). This CDR3 has 14 amino acids. CDR3 protein: CASSPGTGDREAFF. Written as DNA, the CDR3 is TGTGCCAGCAGCCCCGGGACAGGAGATAGAGAAGCTTTCTTT.

The chain employs TRBV6-1 and TRBJ1-5, with D possibly TRBD1 on 5 matching bases. The CDR3 extends over 13 amino acids. Germline V gene lookup returns CDR1 MNHNS and CDR2 SASEGT. The V end lost 7 bases, the J end lost 7 bases, and 14 bases lay between the germline ends. This CDR3 reads CASTLGTLQPQHF. As DNA, the CDR3 is TGTGCCAGCACCTTAGGGACTTTACAGCCCCAGCATTTT.

In regard to this clone: A junction end diverges from the germline sequence, so it may reflect a read error. The identical CDR3 is also encoded by other nucleotide sequences in the sample. The chain couples TRBV27 to TRBJ1-1, with 8 nucleotides matching TRBD1. CDR1 and CDR2 from the germline V gene are MNHEY and SMNVEV (reference sequence). The CDR3 is made up of 16 amino acids. CDR3 DNA: TGCGCCAGCAGTTTAATGACAGGGGAAATGAACACTGAAGCTTTCTTT. Protein sequence: CASSLMTGEMNTEAFF.

This clone has a single count. The chain couples TRBV7-9 to TRBJ1-2; D call uncertain. Germline CDR1 is SEHNR and CDR2 is FQNEAQ (reference sequence). The CDR3 sequence is 13 residues long. Trimming removed 1 base from V and 4 bases from J, with 7 bases in between. The CDR3 region is CASSLEQTYGYTF. The CDR3 nucleotides are TGTGCCAGCAGCTTAGAACAAACCTATGGCTACACCTTC.

The chain is built from TRBV29-1 and TRBJ2-5, with D hard to call. Germline V CDR1 and CDR2: SQVTM, ANQGSEA. The CDR3 sequence is 11 residues long. Between the trimmed V and J ends, which lost 4 bases and 3 bases, there was a span of 6 bases. CDR3 in amino acids: CSVVRKETQYF. The DNA of the CDR3 is TGCAGCGTTGTTAGGAAAGAGACCCAGTACTTC.

J is TRBJ1-5 and V is TRBV28; D remains unclear. V lost 0 bases, J lost 0 bases, and 12 bases lay in between. Germline V gives CDR1 MDHEN, CDR2 SYDVKM. The CDR3 totals 17 residues. CDR3 coding DNA: TGTGCCAGCAGTTTATGGGTACAGCCTTATAGCAATCAGCCCCAGCATTTT. It yields the protein CASSLWVQPYSNQPQHF.

The genes are TRBV28 and TRBJ2-7; D is perhaps TRBD1 (6 bases). CDR1 is MDHEN, CDR2 SYDVKM, per germline. Trimming took 3 bases from V and 5 from J, leaving 17 bases between them. This CDR3 has 15 residues. The CDR3 sequence: CASSFPLGQPNEQYF. The CDR3 region has the DNA TGTGCCAGCAGTTTCCCGTTAGGACAGCCCAACGAGCAGTACTTC. The full variable domain, rest sourced from reference TRBV28 and TRBJ2-7, is DVKVTQSSRYLVKRTGEKVFLECVQDMDHENMFWYRQDPGLGLRLIYFSYDVKMKEKGDIPEGYSVSREKKERFSLILESASTNQTSMYLCASSFPLGQPNEQYFGPGTRLTVT.

This clone appeared once. The chain has TRBV28 and TRBJ2-7; weak D call: TRBD2 (5 bases). Germline CDR1 MDHEN, CDR2 SYDVKM. Trimming cost V 7 bases and J 5 bases, with 15 bases left between them. There are 13 residues in the CDR3. CDR3 nucleotide sequence: TGTGCCAGCAAATTAACTAGTACCCACGAGCAGTACTTC. Protein: CASKLTSTHEQYF.

The chain uses TRBV19 and TRBJ1-1; possible D gene TRBD1, 6 bases. The V gene lost 5 bases and the J gene lost 2 bases, with 15 bases spanning the gap. CDR1 and CDR2 from the germline V gene are LNHDA and SQIVND (reference sequence). The CDR3 consists of 15 residues. The CDR3 protein is CASSGRGGPNTEAFF. In DNA, the CDR3 is TGTGCCAGTAGTGGACGGGGGGGGCCAAACACTGAAGCTTTCTTT. Together with reference TRBV19 and TRBJ1-1, the CDR3 gives the full variable domain: DGGITQSPKYLFRKEGQNVTLSCEQNLNHDAMYWYRQDPGQGLRLIYYSQIVNDFQKGDIAEGYSVSREKKESFPLTVTSAQKNPTAFYLCASSGRGGPNTEAFFGQGTRLTVV.

V and J are TRBV5-4 and TRBJ2-7; 7 positions agree with TRBD1. The CDR3 consists of 14 residues. The V gene's germline CDR1 is SGHNT and CDR2 YYREEE (reference sequence). Germline trimming cut 2 bases from V and 5 bases from J; bases unmatched to any gene: 7. The CDR3 DNA follows: TGTGCCAGCAGCTTTCAACAGGGGTTCGACGAGCAGTACTTC. Its protein product is CASSFQQGFDEQYF.

The chain carries TRBV14 and TRBJ2-7, with D possibly matching TRBD1 (6 bases). In germline, CDR1 is SGHDN, CDR2 FVKESK. The CDR3 loop spans 22 amino acids. V was pared by 0 bases and J by 3 bases, with 33 bases between. The CDR3 DNA is TGTGCCAGCAGCCAAGATTCCCTTCTTATCCGCCCGGACAGAAAATTTTTCTACGAGCAGTACTTC. Translation: CASSQDSLLIRPDRKFFYEQYF. Using reference TRBV14 and TRBJ2-7 for the parts outside the CDR3, the full variable domain is EAGVTQFPSHSVIEKGQTVTLRCDPISGHDNLYWYRRVMGKEIKFLLHFVKESKQDESGMPNNRFLAERTGGTYSTLKVQPAELEDSGVYFCASSQDSLLIRPDRKFFYEQYFGPGTRLTVT.

The CDR3 loop is CASSLDVGRGQNEQFF. CDR3 DNA: TGCGCCAGCAGCTTGGACGTAGGACGGGGCCAGAATGAGCAGTTCTTC. This chain connects TRBV5-1 to TRBJ2-1; D tentatively reads TRBD1 or TRBD2 (5 bases each). V lost 0 bases, J lost 7 bases, and 17 bases lay in between. There are 16 residues in the CDR3. The germline CDR1 and CDR2 sequences are SGHRS and YFSETQ.

CDR3 sequence reads: CASSMWTGFTDTQYF. CDR3 nucleotides: TGTGCCAGCAGCATGTGGACAGGGTTCACAGATACGCAGTATTTT. The rearrangement joins TRBV5-6 to TRBJ2-3; 8 bases are a match to TRBD1. V was pared by 4 bases and J by 2 bases, with 6 bases of the junction left unmatched. The CDR3 spans 15 residues. The germline gives CDR1 SGHDT, CDR2 YYEEEE.

The genes are TRBV7-2 and TRBJ2-1, with 10 bases lining up with TRBD2. Germline V gives CDR1 SGHTA, CDR2 FQGNSA. The CDR3 is made up of 15 amino acids. With V trimmed by 2 bases and J by 8 bases, 6 bases remained unmatched. The CDR3 DNA follows: TGTGCCAGCAGCTTACTAGCGGGGGAGGTCGATGAGCAGTTCTTC. Protein: CASSLLAGEVDEQFF.

The chain is built from TRBV4-3 and TRBJ1-6; unclear D gene. The CDR3 loop spans 14 amino acids. Between the trimmed V and J ends, which lost 0 bases and 7 bases, there was a span of 7 bases. Germline CDR1 is LGHNA and CDR2 is YSLEER. In DNA form, the CDR3 reads TGCGCCAGCAGCCAAGACGGGCTGAATTCACCCCTCCACTTT. Amino acid sequence: CASSQDGLNSPLHF.

The rearrangement uses TRBV4-1 and TRBJ1-2; no definite D call. Per the germline V gene, CDR1 is MGHRA and CDR2 is YSYEKL. V dropped 3 bases and J dropped 2 bases, with 16 bases sitting between them. This CDR3 spans 16 amino acids. CDR3 loop: CASSHGPKTRNYGYTF. CDR3 sequence (DNA): TGCGCCAGCAGCCATGGACCGAAGACCAGAAACTATGGCTACACCTTC.

The V gene is TRBV5-6, the J gene TRBJ2-1, with D possibly called TRBD1 or TRBD2 (5 bases each). This CDR3 region has 14 residues. Trimming removed 4 bases from V and 3 bases from J, with 11 bases in between. Germline assignment: CDR1 SGHDT and CDR2 YYEEEE. As DNA, the CDR3 is TGTGCCAGCAGCATCCGGGACGGCTACAATGAGCAGTTCTTC. This translates into CASSIRDGYNEQFF. The whole variable domain, remainder taken from reference TRBV5-6 and TRBJ2-1, is DAGVTQSPTHLIKTRGQQVTLRCSPKSGHDTVSWYQQALGQGPQFIFQYYEEEERQRGNFPDRFSGHQFPNYSSELNVNALLLGDSALYLCASSIRDGYNEQFFGPGTRLTVL.

The table lists this clone with a few counts. The gene calls are TRBV5-4 and TRBJ2-2, with TRBD2 matching 7 bases. V dropped 2 bases and J dropped 1; count of bases not matched to a gene: 5. Germline V lookup: CDR1 SGHNT, CDR2 YYREEE (reference sequence). This CDR3 is 16 amino acids long. CDR3 region: CASSFVLAKNTGELFF. In nucleotides, the CDR3 is TGTGCCAGCAGCTTCGTACTAGCGAAGAACACCGGGGAGCTGTTTTTT.

This clone was observed a few times. The chain recombines TRBV4-2 with TRBJ1-2; 7 bases map to TRBD1. Germline trimming cut 4 bases from V and 3 bases from J; bases unmatched to any gene: 8. The germline V gene has CDR1 LGHNA and CDR2 YNFKEQ. The CDR3 has 15 residues. The CDR3 spells CASSREGQADYGYTF. CDR3 nucleotides: TGTGCCAGCAGCCGAGAAGGACAGGCTGACTATGGCTACACCTTC.

The chain combines TRBV6-5 with TRBJ1-4, with 7 bases identical to TRBD1. From germline, CDR1 is MNHEY and CDR2 SVGAGI. The CDR3 is made up of 14 amino acids. The V segment lost 5 bases and the J segment 10 bases; nucleotides outside the gene matches: 10. The CDR3 region has the DNA TGTGCCAGCAGTACCCGACAGGGTGGCGGAAAACTGTTTTTT. Its translation is CASSTRQGGGKLFF.

This rearrangement joins TRBV7-7 to TRBJ2-7; 7 nucleotides align to TRBD1. The germline V gene encodes CDR1 SSHAT and CDR2 FNYEAQ (reference sequence). The J segment lost 5 bases and the V segment lost 1 base, leaving 2 bases of the junction unmatched. This CDR3 comprises 13 residues. CDR3 sequence (DNA): TGTGCCAGCAGCTTAGGCCAGGGGGACGAGCAGTACTTC. It specifies CASSLGQGDEQYF.

The rearrangement uses TRBV6-5 and TRBJ1-4; D gene ambiguous. Deletions cut 0 bases from V and 7 bases from J, with 6 bases between. CDR1 is MNHEY and CDR2 is SVGAGI in the germline V gene. The CDR3 covers 13 residues. CDR3 region: CASSYSRSEKLFF. CDR3 in DNA: TGTGCCAGCAGTTACTCAAGGAGTGAAAAACTGTTTTTT.

The chain uses TRBV29-1 and TRBJ2-1, with D unresolved. Germline lookup yields CDR1 SQVTM and CDR2 ANQGSEA. The CDR3 sequence is 10 residues long. V was trimmed by 7 bases and J by 6 bases, leaving 7 bases between them. The CDR3: CSAQVNEQFF. CDR3 bases: TGCAGCGCCCAGGTCAATGAGCAGTTCTTC.

The genes are TRBV28 and TRBJ2-1, with D perhaps matching TRBD1 or TRBD2 (5 bases each). Trimming stripped 6 bases from V and 1 base from J, with 16 bases between. Germline V lookup: CDR1 MDHEN, CDR2 SYDVKM. The CDR3 spans 16 residues. The CDR3 loop reads CASSVVGTTSYNEQFF. As DNA, the CDR3 is TGTGCCAGCAGCGTAGTTGGGACCACTTCCTACAATGAGCAGTTCTTC.

The chain is built from TRBV7-6 and TRBJ2-3; D is unclear. Germline V gene data show CDR1 as SGHVS and CDR2 as FNYEAQ. The CDR3 totals 13 residues. V was pared by 5 bases and J by 0 bases, with 6 bases between. The CDR3 nucleotides read TGTGCCAGCAGCATCTATAGCACAGATACGCAGTATTTT. Translation: CASSIYSTDTQYF.